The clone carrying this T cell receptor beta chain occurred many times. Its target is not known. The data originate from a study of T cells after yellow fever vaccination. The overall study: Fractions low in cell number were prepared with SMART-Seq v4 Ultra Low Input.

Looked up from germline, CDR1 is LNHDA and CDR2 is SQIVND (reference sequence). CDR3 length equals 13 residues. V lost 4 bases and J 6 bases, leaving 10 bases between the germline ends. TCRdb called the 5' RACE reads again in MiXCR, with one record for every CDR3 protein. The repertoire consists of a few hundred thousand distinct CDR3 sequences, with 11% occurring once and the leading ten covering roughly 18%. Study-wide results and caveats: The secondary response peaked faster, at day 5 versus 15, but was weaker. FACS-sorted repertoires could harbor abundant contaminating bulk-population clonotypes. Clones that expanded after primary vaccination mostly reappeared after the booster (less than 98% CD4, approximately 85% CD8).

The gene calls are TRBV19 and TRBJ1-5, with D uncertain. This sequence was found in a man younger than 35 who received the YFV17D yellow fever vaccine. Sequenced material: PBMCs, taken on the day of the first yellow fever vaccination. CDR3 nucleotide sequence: TGTGCCAGTAGTAAAACAGTGTCTCAGCCCCAGCATTTT. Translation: CASSKTVSQPQHF. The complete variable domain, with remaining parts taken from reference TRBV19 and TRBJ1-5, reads DGGITQSPKYLFRKEGQNVTLSCEQNLNHDAMYWYRQDPGQGLRLIYYSQIVNDFQKGDIAEGYSVSREKKESFPLTVTSAQKNPTAFYLCASSKTVSQPQHFGDGTRLSIL.